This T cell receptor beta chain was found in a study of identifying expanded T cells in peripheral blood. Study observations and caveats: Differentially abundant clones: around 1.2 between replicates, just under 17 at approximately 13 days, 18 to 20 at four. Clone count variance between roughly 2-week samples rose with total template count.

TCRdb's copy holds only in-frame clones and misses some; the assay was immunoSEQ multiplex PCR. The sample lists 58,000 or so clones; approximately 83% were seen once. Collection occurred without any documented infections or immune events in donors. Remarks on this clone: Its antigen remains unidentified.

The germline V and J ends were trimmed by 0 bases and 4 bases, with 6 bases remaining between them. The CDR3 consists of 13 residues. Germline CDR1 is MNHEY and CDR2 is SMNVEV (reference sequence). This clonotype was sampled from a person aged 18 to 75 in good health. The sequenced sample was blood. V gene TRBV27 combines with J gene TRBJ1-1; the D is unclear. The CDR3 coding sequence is TGTGCCAGCAGTTTATCGAGAGGCACTGAAGCTTTCTTT. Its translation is CASSLSRGTEAFF.